The 25 T cell receptor delta chains listed next were all sequenced from one sample in a study of gammadelta T cells in human blood. TCRdb reanalyzed the RT-PCR reads using CATT. The sample lists 350 to 450 delta-chain clones, about 14% occurring once. Sequenced sample: non-Vgamma9Vdelta2 gamma-delta T cells from adult blood. These receptors were taken from a human donor.

For this clone: A read error likely explains why the TCRdb protein, taken from a much larger clone, differs from this DNA's translation at residue 15; the protein shown is translated from the DNA. The chain employs TRDV1 and TRDJ1; 11 bases are a match to TRDD3. The CDR3 runs 20 residues. V was pared by 2 bases and J by 4 bases, with 18 bases of the junction left unmatched. CDR1 and CDR2 from the germline V gene are TSWWSYY and QGS. DNA for the CDR3: TGTGCTCTTGGGGAAACTGCCTTCCTCTGGGGGATACATCAAAACGATAAACTCATCTTT. It specifies CALGETAFLWGIHQNDKLIF.

With regard to this clone: With only one base between it and a far larger clone, this is likely a read error. The J gene is TRDJ1, the V gene TRDV1; no definite D call. The CDR3 spans 16 residues. V was pared by 2 bases and J by 3 bases, with 16 bases between. Germline CDR1 reads TSWWSYY; CDR2 reads QGS. This CDR3 reads CALGETRGWYADKLIF. Written as DNA, the CDR3 is TGTGCTCTTGGGGAAACACGGGGCTGGTACGCCGATAAACTCATCTTT.

Regarding this clone: This likely came from a read error, as a far larger clone is one base away. V and J are TRDV1 and TRDJ1; TRDD2 might be the D (5 bases). As TCRdb names no J gene, one was assigned here on the basis of a DNA match to germline. Germline V CDR1 and CDR2: TSWWSYY, QGS. This CDR3 spans 22 amino acids. V was shortened by 5 bases and J by 0 bases, with 34 bases between the two germline ends. The CDR3 DNA is TGTGCTCTTGGGAAACGGGCCCTTATTCCTCCGGCGGTGGGACTGTACACCGATAAACTCATCTTT. This gives the protein CALGKRALIPPAVGLYTDKLIF.

A few counts support this clone. TCRdb records a much larger clone's protein for this DNA, with a difference at residue 7 that likely arises from a read error; the protein given is the translation of the DNA. This chain uses TRDV1 with TRDJ1, with 11 positions matching TRDD3. The CDR3 extends over 20 amino acids. Trimming removed 2 bases from V and 2 bases from J; junction bases left unmatched: 16. Germline lookup yields CDR1 TSWWSYY and CDR2 QGS. Written as DNA, the CDR3 is TGTGCTCTTGGGGAAACTGTCTTCCTCTGGGGGATACATCAAACCGATAAACTCATCTTT. Translation gives CALGETVFLWGIHQTDKLIF.

Of note for this clone: The TCRdb record carries a much larger clone's protein, which differs from this DNA's translation at residue 12; a read error is the likely cause, and the protein listed here is the DNA translation. The chain has TRDV1 and TRDJ1; possible D gene TRDD3, 6 bases. CDR3 length: 16 residues. Per the germline V gene, CDR1 is TSWWSYY and CDR2 is QGS. V was clipped by 5 bases and J by 7 bases, with 23 bases between them. The CDR3 DNA reads TGTGCTCTTGGGTTTTCCTTGGGGCCCCCGGGGATTAAACTCATCTTT. Encoded protein: CALGFSLGPPGIKLIF.

Points on this clone: A far larger clone is off by one base, so a read error is likely. The chain uses TRDV1 and TRDJ1; 10 bases map to TRDD3. This CDR3 has 23 amino acids. With V trimmed by 0 bases and J by 3 bases, 25 bases remained unmatched. The V gene's germline CDR1 is TSWWSYY and CDR2 QGS. CDR3 coding DNA: TGTGCTCTTGGGGAACTGGGGTTTAGATTCCTATCCCCTACTGGGGGATGCTCCGATAAACTCATCTTT. Translating gives CALGELGFRFLSPTGGCSDKLIF.

By sample fraction, this clone is large. Additional DNA sequences in this sample encode the identical CDR3. The chain joins TRDV1 to TRDJ1, with 13 bases that match TRDD3. Unmatched junction bases numbered 27, after V lost 3 bases and J lost 2 bases. The CDR3 consists of 24 residues. The V gene's germline CDR1 is TSWWSYY and CDR2 QGS. CDR3 residues: CALGDELTRPSYWGIRDFTDKLIF. CDR3 sequence (DNA): TGTGCTCTTGGGGACGAACTGACTAGGCCTTCCTACTGGGGGATACGAGACTTTACCGATAAACTCATCTTT.

The sample holds one count of this clone. The protein TCRdb gives is from a much larger clone and does not agree with this DNA's translation at residue 7, likely a read error; the protein shown here comes from the DNA. The J gene is given as TRDJ1, and the V gene is not called; the table's D call, TRDD3, has no DNA check behind it. The CDR3 totals 21 residues. CDR3 sequence (DNA): TGCGCTACAGGCTGGGTTTCATCTCACACCCGCCGTATCTCGTACACCGATAAACTCATCTTT. It yields the protein CATGWVSSHTRRISYTDKLIF.

This clone was counted once. V is TRDV2 and J is TRDJ1; 9 positions agree with TRDD3. TCRdb supplies no J gene; here it was assigned by aligning the nucleotide sequence to germline. V was clipped by 1 base and J by 0 bases; unmatched bases: 11. The CDR3 has 18 residues. Germline CDR1 and CDR2: GEAIGNYY and EKD. The CDR3 nucleotides read TGTGCCTGTGACACTCTCTCGGGGGATACTCGTTACACCGATAAACTCATCTTT. The encoded protein is CACDTLSGDTRYTDKLIF.

This clone was picked up a small number of times. This probably arose from a read error, given a far larger clone one base away. The V call is TRDV1, the J call TRDJ1; D call uncertain. Trimming left V 2 bases short and J 0 bases short, with 13 bases between. The germline V gene has CDR1 TSWWSYY and CDR2 QGS. The CDR3 loop spans 16 amino acids. CDR3 in DNA: TGTGCTCTTGGGGAAACACGGGGCTGGCACACCGATAAACTCATCTTT. This codes for CALGETRGWHTDKLIF.

As for this clone: A far bigger clonotype differs at one base, so this is likely a read error. The chain joins TRDV1 to TRDJ1, with TRDD2 identical over 9 bases. TCRdb leaves out the J gene; it was filled in here by matching the DNA to germline. Per the germline V gene, CDR1 is TSWWSYY and CDR2 is QGS. The CDR3 spans 22 residues. V was pared by 4 bases and J by 2 bases, with 26 bases of the junction left unmatched. This CDR3 reads CALGAVPFLPGGQPTQTDKLIF. DNA of the CDR3: TGTGCTCTTGGGGCCGTACCCTTCCTACCTGGGGGTCAACCTACCCAAACCGATAAACTCATCTTT.

This clone was counted a few times. A read error may be the cause here, since a much bigger clone is one base away. Distinct nucleotide sequences in the sample also encode this CDR3. The rearrangement joins TRDV1 to TRDJ1; TRDD3 matches 9 bases. CDR3 length: 15 amino acids. Germline V lookup: CDR1 TSWWSYY, CDR2 QGS. The CDR3 sequence is CALGDILGDTDKLIF. CDR3 sequence (DNA): TGTGCTCTTGGGGATATACTGGGGGACACAGATAAACTCATCTTT.

This clone rates as medium-sized. A much larger clone lies a single base off, so this may be a read error. Other nucleotide sequences in the sample specify the same CDR3. The chain carries TRDV1 and TRDJ1, with 10 nucleotides matching TRDD3. Looked up from germline, CDR1 is TSWWSYY and CDR2 is QGS. The CDR3 has 25 residues. V lost 4 bases, J lost 5 bases, and 37 bases stayed unmatched. The CDR3, as DNA: TGTGCTCTTGGGGGGCCGGGGTCCGCATCCTCGTATATAATGGGGGATACCCGACCCACTGATAAACTCATCTTT. Translating it yields CALGGPGSASSYIMGDTRPTDKLIF.

By share, this clone counts as large. At the DNA level, this CDR3 is encoded by other sequences in the same sample as well. The J gene is TRDJ1, the V gene TRDV1, with TRDD3 identical over 10 bases. With V trimmed by 0 bases and J by 4 bases, 26 bases remained unmatched. This CDR3 comprises 23 residues. CDR1 is TSWWSYY, CDR2 QGS, per germline. CDR3 protein: CALGELGFRFLSPTGGCFDKLIF. CDR3 DNA: TGTGCTCTTGGGGAACTGGGGTTTAGATTCCTATCCCCTACTGGGGGATGCTTCGATAAACTCATCTTT.

To note about this clone: With a far larger clone one base away, a read error is the likely cause. Distinct nucleotide sequences in the sample also encode this CDR3. The genes are TRDV1 and TRDJ1, with 11 bases lining up with TRDD3. From germline, CDR1 is TSWWSYY and CDR2 QGS. CDR3 size: 25 residues. DNA of the CDR3: TGTGCTCTTGGGGACTCCGAAGGCCTTCCTACTGGGGGATATCGGCGGGAGGCGTACACTGATAAACTCATCTTT. Protein product: CALGDSEGLPTGGYRREAYTDKLIF.

This clone appeared a few times. The protein held in TCRdb is that of a much larger clone and does not match this DNA's translation at residue 7, likely because of a read error; the protein shown is translated from the DNA. The rearrangement uses TRDV1 and TRDJ1, with D perhaps given as TRDD2 or TRDD3 (5 bases each). Germline V gene sequence: CDR1 TSWWSYY, CDR2 QGS. The CDR3 spans 16 residues. Trimming removed 5 bases from V and 7 bases from J, with 23 bases in between. CDR3 sequence: CALGFSFGPPGVKLIF. The CDR3 DNA reads as TGTGCTCTTGGGTTTTCCTTTGGGCCCCCGGGGGTTAAACTCATCTTT.

With respect to this clone: A far more abundant clone sits one base away, making this likely a read error. Other DNA variants within this sample encode the same CDR3. This chain links TRDV1 with TRDJ1; 10 bases are a match to TRDD3. V lost 3 bases and J lost 0; bases outside the gene matches: 13. CDR1 is TSWWSYY and CDR2 is QGS in the germline V gene. The CDR3 is made up of 19 amino acids. CDR3 protein: CALGELWGDTHRHTDKLIF. The CDR3 nucleotides read TGTGCTCTTGGGGAGCTTTGGGGGGATACGCATCGCCACACCGATAAACTCATCTTT.

This clone was observed a few times. This likely came from a read error, as a far larger clone is one base away. This sample also contains other DNA sequences that code for the same CDR3. This chain connects TRDV1 to TRDJ1, with a weak D call TRDD2 (5 bases). This CDR3 region has 22 residues. Germline V gene lookup returns CDR1 TSWWSYY and CDR2 QGS. The CDR3 nucleotides are TGTGCTCTTGGGGAACGGGCCCTTATTCCTCCGGCGGTGGGACTGTACACAGATAAACTCATCTTT. It encodes CALGERALIPPAVGLYTDKLIF.

This clone was seen a few times. This sequence is one base from a far larger clone and is likely a read error. V and J are TRDV1 and TRDJ1, with 10 bases fitting TRDD3. CDR3 size: 24 residues. Germline V gene sequence: CDR1 TSWWSYY, CDR2 QGS. V trimming: 2 bases; J trimming: 4 bases; junction bases outside the gene matches: 31. The CDR3 here is CALGEIVPSKVVGDTGWFFDKLIF. The CDR3 coding sequence is TGTGCTCTTGGGGAAATTGTACCTTCCAAGGTCGTGGGGGATACCGGTTGGTTTTTCGATAAACTCATCTTT.

Regarding this clone: TCRdb's entry gives the protein of a much larger clone, which mismatches this DNA's translation at residue 17, likely from a read error; the protein reported here is translated from the DNA. The chain uses TRDV1 and TRDJ1; 8 nucleotides line up with TRDD3. Germline V CDR1 and CDR2: TSWWSYY, QGS. This CDR3 is 27 amino acids long. Losses at the gene ends were 0 bases for V and 0 bases for J; bases not matched to a gene: 36. CDR3 loop: CALGELVWGGPMGNWGVRLPYTDKLIF. The CDR3 DNA sequence: TGTGCTCTTGGGGAACTAGTGTGGGGAGGTCCTATGGGAAACTGGGGGGTACGCCTTCCGTACACCGATAAACTCATCTTT.

As concerns this clone: A far larger clone is off by one base, so a read error is likely. The chain links TRDV1 to TRDJ1; 12 nucleotides match TRDD3. Here the J gene came from matching the DNA to germline, since TCRdb omits it. The ends lost 2 bases at V and 9 bases at J; junction bases unmatched: 13. The CDR3 extends over 17 amino acids. From germline, CDR1 is TSWWSYY and CDR2 QGS. For the CDR3, the DNA is TGTGCTCTTGGGGAATTCTACTGGGGGATACATTACCCTGAACTCATCTTT. This translates into CALGEFYWGIHYPELIF.

Concerning this clone itself: The protein recorded in TCRdb matches a much larger clone and deviates from this DNA's translation at residue 13, suggesting a read error; the protein here is obtained by translating the DNA. V gene TRDV1 combines with J gene TRDJ1; 10 nucleotides align to TRDD3. Germline V lookup: CDR1 TSWWSYY, CDR2 QGS. This CDR3 has 20 residues. Losses at the gene ends were 2 bases for V and 2 bases for J; bases not matched to a gene: 17. For the CDR3, the DNA is TGTGCTCTTGGGGAAACTGCCTTCCTCTGGGGGATATATCAAACCGATAAACTCATCTTT. It is translated as CALGETAFLWGIYQTDKLIF.

This clone is large in the sample. V gene TRDV1 combines with J gene TRDJ1, with 12 nucleotides matching TRDD3. CDR3 length: 21 residues. Germline V CDR1 and CDR2: TSWWSYY, QGS. Losses at the gene ends were 1 base for V and 7 bases for J; bases not matched to a gene: 22. CDR3 amino acids: CALGEPAASPYTGGYKAKLIF. In DNA form, the CDR3 reads TGTGCTCTTGGGGAACCAGCCGCATCGCCCTACACTGGGGGATACAAAGCTAAACTCATCTTT.

A remark on this clone: A read error is the likely source, as a far larger clone sits one nucleotide away. The same CDR3 can be traced to other DNA sequences in this sample. The rearrangement joins TRDV1 to TRDJ3, with 12 bases lining up with TRDD3. The CDR3 consists of 26 residues. Looked up from germline, CDR1 is TSWWSYY and CDR2 is QGS. In DNA, the CDR3 is TGTGCTCTTGGGGAACGCCTCAAACCTTACATCTTACTGGGGGATACAGTGTCCTGGGACACACGACAGATGTTTTTC. Its protein product is CALGERLKPYILLGDTVSWDTRQMFF.

On this clone itself: This probably arose from a read error, given a far larger clone one base away. V and J are TRDV1 and TRDJ1; TRDD3 agrees at 10 bases. J gave up 4 bases and V 0 bases, and 26 bases lay outside the gene matches. Germline V gene data show CDR1 as TSWWSYY and CDR2 as QGS. This CDR3 is built from 23 residues. The CDR3 nucleotides read TGTGCTCTTGGGGAACTGGGGTTTAGATTCCTATCCCCTACTGGGGGATGCTACGATAAACTCATCTTT. It codes for CALGELGFRFLSPTGGCYDKLIF.